Detailed here is one TCR beta chain. Its cognate antigen is unknown. Germline loops: CDR1 MNHNS, CDR2 SASEGT. V lost 8 bases to trimming and J lost 4 bases, with 13 bases between them. This CDR3 has 13 amino acids. Conversion of TCR transcripts into cDNA relied on 5'RACE template switching, which added a universal primer site and UMIs. TCRdb reprocessed the 5' RACE reads via MiXCR and lists one record per CDR3 protein. The sample consists of about 580,000 distinct CDR3 sequences, approximately 16% of them appearing once. This sample stems from a study of T cells after yellow fever vaccination. Study results and caveats: Booster samples showed a return of most primary-vaccination clones (around 95% CD4, around 85% CD8). The secondary response peaked faster, at day 5 versus 15, but was weaker.

The chain uses TRBV6-1 and TRBJ2-3; D not certain. Sample: PBMCs, taken 5 days after the first yellow fever vaccination. The clonotype comes from a man between 18 and 29 years old who received the YFV17D yellow fever vaccine. CDR3 protein: CASLAIWSDTQYF. The CDR3 nucleotides are TGTGCCAGCCTCGCCATCTGGTCAGATACGCAGTATTTT.